A single sample is the source of the 21 T cell receptor beta chains below, sequenced in a study of cytotoxic CD8 clonotypes in ibrutinib-treated CLL. Assay used: immunoSEQ multiplex PCR; TCRdb lists only in-frame clones, some missing. The sample carries 270,000 or so clones, approximately 76% recorded once. Sequences were derived from PBMCs, sampled at disease progression, from a patient treated with ibrutinib. The receptors were sampled from a human donor with chronic lymphocytic leukemia.

This clone was seen only a few times. J is TRBJ1-2 and V is TRBV9; D call uncertain. Germline loops: CDR1 SGDLS, CDR2 YYNGEE. This CDR3 spans 14 amino acids. V was shortened by 1 base and J by 2 bases, with 9 bases between the two germline ends. The CDR3 loop is CASSVNSPNYGYTF. The CDR3 bases are TGTGCCAGCAGCGTAAACAGCCCGAACTATGGCTACACCTTC. The full variable domain, in which reference TRBV9 and TRBJ1-2 provide the parts outside the CDR3, is DSGVTQTPKHLITATGQRVTLRCSPRSGDLSVYWYQQSLDQGLQFLIQYYNGEERAKGNILERFSAQQFPDLHSELNLSSLELGDSALYFCASSVNSPNYGYTFGSGTRLTVV.

Of note for this clone: This sample also contains other DNA sequences that code for the same CDR3. The chain recombines TRBV5-1 with TRBJ1-5; no firm D call. Looked up from germline, CDR1 is SGHRS and CDR2 is YFSETQ. The CDR3 spans 13 residues. V was shortened by 0 bases and J by 1 base, with 2 bases between the two germline ends. DNA for the CDR3: TGCGCCAGCAGCTTGGCGAGCAATCAGCCCCAGCATTTT. It codes for CASSLASNQPQHF.

CDR3 DNA: TGTGCCAGCAGTTTAAAGTCCGGAAGGGAGCAGTACTTC. Protein: CASSLKSGREQYF. The chain recombines TRBV28 with TRBJ2-7, with D unclear. V gave up 2 bases and J gave up 7 bases, with 12 bases separating them. The CDR3 contains 13 residues. CDR1 MDHEN and CDR2 SYDVKM come from the germline V gene.

In this sample, this clone turned up a few times. Different DNA sequences within this sample yield the same CDR3. The chain links TRBV11-3 to TRBJ2-2; no reliable D call. There are 15 residues in the CDR3. Germline V lookup: CDR1 SGHNT, CDR2 YENEEA. The ends were cut back, 1 base at V and 2 bases at J, with 8 bases in the middle. CDR3 region: CASSLGQANTGELFF. In DNA form, the CDR3 reads TGTGCCAGCAGCTTAGGTCAGGCAAACACCGGGGAGCTGTTTTTT.

The rearrangement links TRBV12-5 to TRBJ2-2; D gene uncertain. This CDR3 is built from 13 residues. Deletions cut 3 bases from V and 4 bases from J, with 6 bases between. Germline V lookup: CDR1 LGHNT, CDR2 FRNRAP. The CDR3 reads CASGLASTGELFF. The CDR3 DNA is TGTGCTAGTGGTTTAGCCAGCACCGGGGAGCTGTTTTTT.

This chain links TRBV5-1 with TRBJ2-1; the match to TRBD1 covers 7 bases. The CDR3 length is 15 residues. After removal of 3 bases from V and 7 bases from J, the junction contained 10 bases not matched to a gene. Germline CDR1 SGHRS, CDR2 YFSETQ. CDR3 region: CASSYSDRVINEQFF. CDR3 DNA sequence: TGCGCCAGCAGCTACTCAGACAGGGTGATAAATGAGCAGTTCTTC.

J is TRBJ1-6 and V is TRBV10-2; 9 positions match TRBD1. J gave up 9 bases and V 6 bases, and 12 bases lay outside the gene matches. Germline V lookup: CDR1 WSHSY, CDR2 SAAADI. The CDR3 consists of 16 residues. The CDR3 nucleotides read TGCGCCAGCAGAACGCCCGGGACAGGGCCAATTTCACCCCTCCACTTT. This codes for CASRTPGTGPISPLHF.

This clone was detected only a few times. The genes are TRBV28 and TRBJ2-3; perhaps TRBD2 as D (6 bases). The CDR3 has 15 residues. Trimming left V 7 bases short and J 6 bases short, with 20 bases between. Germline CDR1 is MDHEN and CDR2 is SYDVKM. CDR3: CASTRGLGYSDTQYF. The CDR3 DNA follows: TGTGCCAGCACCCGGGGGTTAGGGTATAGCGATACGCAGTATTTT. The full variable domain, completed using reference TRBV28 and TRBJ2-3, is DVKVTQSSRYLVKRTGEKVFLECVQDMDHENMFWYRQDPGLGLRLIYFSYDVKMKEKGDIPEGYSVSREKKERFSLILESASTNQTSMYLCASTRGLGYSDTQYFGPGTRLTVL.

This chain connects TRBV6-4 to TRBJ2-7; weak D call: TRBD1 (6 bases). Germline loops: CDR1 MRHNA, CDR2 SNTAGT. The V end was cut by 2 bases, the J end by 0 bases, with 14 bases between. The CDR3 runs 16 residues. CDR3 residues: CASSDPQGTSSYEQYF. The CDR3 DNA sequence: TGTGCCAGCAGTGACCCCCAGGGGACCAGCTCCTACGAGCAGTACTTC.

The chain has TRBV5-4 and TRBJ1-2; 7 bases line up with TRBD1. Germline V gene data show CDR1 as SGHNT and CDR2 as YYREEE (reference sequence). The CDR3 sequence is 15 residues long. With 4 bases clipped from V and 3 bases from J, the junction kept 9 bases outside the gene matches. Here the CDR3 reads CASSQTGAMYYGYTF. The DNA of the CDR3 is TGTGCCAGCAGCCAAACAGGGGCCATGTACTATGGCTACACCTTC.

The genes are TRBV5-1 and TRBJ2-5, with TRBD1 matching 8 bases. The J call may be faulty, since TRBJ2-7 better matches the DNA end. The CDR3 sequence is 14 residues long. CDR1 is SGHRS and CDR2 is YFSETQ in the germline V gene. As DNA, the CDR3 is TGCGCCAGCAGCTTGGTGCAGGGGGCAAGCGAGCAGTACTTC. Protein sequence: CASSLVQGASEQYF.

The chain carries TRBV27 and TRBJ1-6; D is unresolved. Trimming cost V 3 bases and J 5 bases, with 8 bases left between them. The CDR3 consists of 14 residues. Germline V gene lookup returns CDR1 MNHEY and CDR2 SMNVEV (reference sequence). The CDR3 region is CASSFPGNNSPLHF. CDR3 DNA sequence: TGTGCCAGCAGTTTTCCGGGCAATAATTCACCCCTCCACTTT.

J is TRBJ2-5 and V is TRBV11-2; 7 nucleotides line up with TRBD2. The germline V gene has CDR1 SGHAT and CDR2 FQNNGV. V trimming: 0 bases; J trimming: 4 bases; junction bases outside the gene matches: 8. The CDR3 extends over 16 amino acids. The chain's CDR3 is CASSLEGGGFGETQYF. CDR3 DNA: TGTGCCAGCAGCTTAGAAGGCGGGGGTTTTGGAGAGACCCAGTACTTC.

CDR3 in DNA: TGTGCCAGTAGCCCTCTGCCAGGGTCTAATGAAAAACTGTTTTTT. This codes for CASSPLPGSNEKLFF. V gene TRBV19 combines with J gene TRBJ1-4, with D perhaps matching TRBD1 (5 bases). Trimming shortened V by 6 bases and J by 3 bases, and 14 bases separated the two germline ends. Germline CDR1 and CDR2: LNHDA and SQIVND (reference sequence). CDR3 length: 15 amino acids.

The chain has TRBV6-6 and TRBJ2-7, with 10 nucleotides matching TRBD1. CDR1 and CDR2 from the germline V gene are MNHNY and SVGAGI (reference sequence). V trimming: 6 bases; J trimming: 7 bases; junction bases outside the gene matches: 9. The CDR3 spans 14 residues. In DNA, the CDR3 is TGTGCCAGCAGGCTCCGGGACAGGGGTCGGGAGCAGTACTTC. Protein sequence: CASRLRDRGREQYF.

This clone was seen a handful of times. V is TRBV28 and J is TRBJ2-5; 8 nucleotides match TRBD2. The J segment lost 5 bases and the V segment lost 4 bases, leaving 9 bases of the junction unmatched. This CDR3 contains 15 residues. Germline CDR1 reads MDHEN; CDR2 reads SYDVKM. The CDR3, as DNA: TGTGCCAGCAGTTCGTCGACTAGCGTATCGGAGACCCAGTACTTC. Protein sequence: CASSSSTSVSETQYF.

This clone has only a few counts. The chain links TRBV28 to TRBJ1-5, with a weak D call TRBD1 (5 bases). V gave up 5 bases and J gave up 6 bases, with 14 bases separating them. The CDR3 extends over 14 amino acids. Germline V gives CDR1 MDHEN, CDR2 SYDVKM. The CDR3 protein is CASSPGGVRQPQHF. CDR3 nucleotide sequence: TGTGCCAGCAGTCCCGGAGGGGTACGTCAGCCCCAGCATTTT.

V usage is TRBV9 and J usage is TRBJ2-2, with D unresolved. The CDR3 runs 14 residues. Trimming shortened V by 4 bases and J by 3 bases, and 10 bases separated the two germline ends. The germline gives CDR1 SGDLS, CDR2 YYNGEE. The DNA of the CDR3 is TGTGCCAGCAGCCTGAACAGAGACACCGGGGAGCTGTTTTTT. Translated, it gives CASSLNRDTGELFF.

V usage is TRBV6-6 and J usage is TRBJ1-2; possible D gene TRBD1, 5 bases. The V end lost 6 bases, the J end lost 8 bases, and 16 bases lay between the germline ends. The CDR3 length is 13 residues. Germline assignment: CDR1 MNHNY and CDR2 SVGAGI (reference sequence). CDR3 in amino acids: CASSYDSLGGYTF. For the CDR3, the DNA is TGTGCCAGCAGCTACGACAGCCTGGGGGGCTACACCTTC.

The chain combines TRBV12-5 with TRBJ1-2, with 9 bases aligning to TRBD1. The CDR3 contains 16 residues. The V gene end was trimmed by 1 base and the J gene end by 4 bases; junction bases not matched to a gene: 7. Germline assignment: CDR1 LGHNT and CDR2 FRNRAP. DNA of the CDR3: TGTGCTAGTGGTTTGGCCCTCAACAGGGGGCCCTATGGCTACACCTTC. It specifies CASGLALNRGPYGYTF. Drawing the rest from reference TRBV12-5 and TRBJ1-2, the complete variable domain is DARVTQTPRHKVTEMGQEVTMRCQPILGHNTVFWYRQTMMQGLELLAYFRNRAPLDDSGMPKDRFSAEMPDATLATLKIQPSEPRDSAVYFCASGLALNRGPYGYTFGSGTRLTVV.

This chain links TRBV7-9 with TRBJ1-2, with D perhaps TRBD1 (5 bases). Germline CDR1 is SEHNR and CDR2 is FQNEAQ (reference sequence). There are 13 residues in the CDR3. The germline V and J ends were trimmed by 5 bases and 5 bases, with 12 bases remaining between them. The CDR3 DNA follows: TGTGCCAGCAGCGACAGTCGTCCTTATGGCTACACCTTC. This gives the protein CASSDSRPYGYTF.